These T cell receptor beta chains were read from a single sample in a study of T cells after yellow fever vaccination. TCRdb analysed the 5' RACE reads with MiXCR anew, one entry per CDR3 protein. The table shows about 110,000 distinct CDR3 sequences, with 8.4% occurring only once. This sample comprised CD8+ T cells sorted from PBMCs, obtained 45 days after the yellow fever booster vaccination. Source of these receptors: a man aged 25-40 years who received the YFV17D yellow fever vaccine. Both conserved end residues are part of each CDR3. The order of the fields is V gene, clone size, D gene, J gene, CDR3 protein, CDR3 DNA. The D gene is left open where the match is weak. Clone size is given for some rows only: seen once, a few or many times, or a class if the clone is expanded.

V: TRBV29-1
size: many
D: NA
J: TRBJ2-7
CDR3: CSVEEGNSYEQYF
DNA: TGCAGCGTTGAAGAAGGCAACTCCTACGAGCAGTACTTC

V: TRBV14
size: many
D: TRBD2
J: TRBJ2-1
CDR3: CASSQPTSADEQFF
DNA: TGTGCCAGCAGCCAACCGACTAGCGCCGATGAGCAGTTCTTC

V: TRBV20-1
size: many
D: NA
J: TRBJ2-5
CDR3: CSAARETQYF
DNA: TGCAGTGCTGCCCGAGAGACCCAGTACTTC

V: TRBV5-4
size: NA
D: NA
J: TRBJ2-7
CDR3: CASRTSGGYEQYF
DNA: TGTGCCAGCAGAACCAGCGGAGGCTACGAGCAGTACTTC

V: TRBV7-6
size: many
D: TRBD1
J: TRBJ2-7
CDR3: CASSLQGDYEQYF
DNA: TGTGCCAGCAGCTTACAGGGGGACTACGAGCAGTACTTC

V: TRBV4-3
size: many
D: TRBD1
J: TRBJ2-5
CDR3: CASSQDFRGQETQYF
DNA: TGCGCCAGCAGCCAAGATTTCAGGGGGCAAGAGACCCAGTACTTC

V: TRBV29-1
size: once
D: TRBD2
J: TRBJ2-5
CDR3: CSVEDGGDHQETQYF
DNA: TGCAGCGTTGAAGATGGGGGGGACCACCAAGAGACCCAGTACTTC

V: TRBV11-2
size: many
D: NA
J: TRBJ2-3
CDR3: CASSLDRIFTSTDTQYF
DNA: TGTGCCAGCAGCTTAGATAGGATCTTTACTAGCACAGATACGCAGTATTTT

V: TRBV6-5
size: many
D: NA
J: TRBJ2-7
CDR3: CASSYGGTGAYEQYF
DNA: TGTGCCAGCAGTTATGGGGGTACCGGCGCCTACGAGCAGTACTTC

V: TRBV7-8
size: many
D: TRBD2
J: TRBJ2-1
CDR3: CAISGSTRPYNEQFF
DNA: TGTGCCATTAGCGGGAGCACAAGGCCCTACAATGAGCAGTTCTTC

V: TRBV28
size: many
D: TRBD2
J: TRBJ2-7
CDR3: CASRRLAGRYEQYF
DNA: TGTGCCAGCAGACGACTAGCGGGAAGGTACGAGCAGTACTTC

V: TRBV5-1
size: few
D: TRBD2
J: TRBJ2-3
CDR3: CASSPGAQREGQGAQYF
DNA: TGCGCCAGCAGCCCGGGGGCACAGCGGGAGGGCCAAGGGGCGCAGTATTTT

V: TRBV3-1
size: NA
D: TRBD2
J: TRBJ2-3
CDR3: CASSHLAGSTDTQYF
DNA: TGTGCCAGCAGCCATTTAGCGGGAAGCACAGATACGCAGTATTTT

V: TRBV6-2/TRBV6-3
size: NA
D: NA
J: TRBJ2-1
CDR3: CASSYGGPVSWLF
DNA: TGTGCCAGCAGTTACGGGGGACCAGTAAGTTGGCTCTTC

V: TRBV20-1
size: many
D: TRBD1
J: TRBJ2-3
CDR3: CSGAGTGAFTDTQYF
DNA: TGCAGTGGGGCGGGCACAGGGGCCTTCACAGATACGCAGTATTTT

V: TRBV20-1
size: many
D: TRBD2
J: TRBJ2-7
CDR3: CSARRLAGGYEQYF
DNA: TGCAGTGCTAGAAGACTAGCGGGAGGGTACGAGCAGTACTTC

V: TRBV5-1
size: many
D: NA
J: TRBJ2-5
CDR3: CASSLADGGPPQETQYF
DNA: TGCGCCAGCAGCTTGGCCGATGGCGGACCTCCCCAAGAGACCCAGTACTTC

V: TRBV15
size: many
D: TRBD2
J: TRBJ2-1
CDR3: CATSLGAGGPYNEQFF
DNA: TGTGCCACCAGTCTAGGGGCGGGAGGACCCTACAATGAGCAGTTCTTC

V: TRBV9
size: NA
D: TRBD1
J: TRBJ2-7
CDR3: CASNRIDRGGVSYEQYF
DNA: TGTGCCAGCAACCGAATAGACAGGGGTGGGGTCTCCTACGAGCAGTACTTC

V: TRBV4-1
size: few
D: NA
J: TRBJ2-7
CDR3: CASSQDFGGPNEQYF
DNA: TGCGCCAGCAGCCAAGATTTCGGGGGCCCAAACGAGCAGTACTTC

V: TRBV29-1
size: many
D: NA
J: TRBJ2-1
CDR3: CSVSTSFDNEQFF
DNA: TGCAGCGTTAGTACTAGCTTTGACAATGAGCAGTTCTTC

V: TRBV2
size: NA
D: TRBD2
J: TRBJ2-1
CDR3: CTSSSGTSGRAVYNEQFF
DNA: TGTACCAGCAGTTCAGGAACTAGCGGGAGGGCCGTATACAATGAGCAGTTCTTC

V: TRBV27
size: few
D: NA
J: TRBJ2-3
CDR3: CASSPDSHLPTDTQYF
DNA: TGTGCCAGCAGCCCTGACTCCCACCTCCCCACAGATACGCAGTATTTT

V: TRBV9
size: NA
D: NA
J: TRBJ2-1
CDR3: CASSAGVSGNEQFF
DNA: TGTGCCAGCAGCGCCGGGGTCAGCGGGAATGAGCAGTTCTTC

V: TRBV27
size: many
D: NA
J: TRBJ2-1
CDR3: CASSLDGISYNEQFF
DNA: TGTGCCAGCAGTTTAGATGGGATCTCCTACAATGAGCAGTTCTTC

V: TRBV5-1
size: many
D: NA
J: TRBJ2-7
CDR3: CASSFLFDRQPEQYF
DNA: TGCGCCAGCAGCTTTTTATTTGACCGACAGCCCGAGCAGTACTTC

V: TRBV29-1
size: many
D: TRBD1
J: TRBJ2-1
CDR3: CSVEDQDRGHYNEQFF
DNA: TGCAGCGTTGAAGACCAGGACAGGGGGCACTACAATGAGCAGTTCTTC

V: TRBV12-3/TRBV12-4
size: many
D: TRBD2
J: TRBJ2-5
CDR3: CASSITSGQETQYF
DNA: TGTGCCAGCAGTATTACTAGCGGACAAGAGACCCAGTACTTC

V: TRBV27
size: many
D: NA
J: TRBJ2-7
CDR3: CASRGEGGVAYEQYF
DNA: TGTGCCAGCAGAGGCGAAGGAGGGGTAGCCTACGAGCAGTACTTC

V: TRBV5-1
size: many
D: NA
J: TRBJ1-2
CDR3: CASSLDLAGINYGYTF
DNA: TGCGCCAGCAGCTTGGACTTAGCAGGGATTAACTATGGCTACACCTTC

V: TRBV9
size: NA
D: NA
J: TRBJ2-4
CDR3: CASSEGGMGGQHF
DNA: TGTGCCAGCAGCGAGGGGGGTATGGGGGGACAACACTTC

V: TRBV10-2
size: many
D: NA
J: TRBJ1-1
CDR3: CASSESISEAFF
DNA: TGCGCCAGCAGTGAGTCGATCTCCGAAGCTTTCTTT

V: TRBV28
size: few
D: NA
J: TRBJ1-5
CDR3: CASSSHTTGDQPQHF
DNA: TGTGCCAGCAGTTCTCACACGACGGGGGATCAGCCCCAGCATTTT

V: TRBV20-1
size: few
D: NA
J: TRBJ2-3
CDR3: CSARVAGTQYF
DNA: TGCAGTGCTAGAGTGGCGGGGACGCAGTATTTT

V: TRBV23-1
size: NA
D: TRBD1
J: TRBJ2-5
CDR3: CASSQFRRWTGQETQYF
DNA: TGCGCCAGCAGTCAATTCCGCCGGTGGACAGGGCAAGAGACCCAGTACTTC

V: TRBV10-2
size: many
D: TRBD2
J: TRBJ2-3
CDR3: CASSPGLAGVTQYF
DNA: TGCGCCAGCAGCCCGGGACTAGCGGGAGTTACGCAGTATTTT

V: TRBV20-1
size: many
D: TRBD2
J: TRBJ2-3
CDR3: CSARDPTSGRVVTDTQYF
DNA: TGCAGTGCTAGAGATCCGACTAGCGGGAGGGTTGTAACAGATACGCAGTATTTT

V: TRBV12-3/TRBV12-4
size: many
D: NA
J: TRBJ2-3
CDR3: CASSLGLNTDTQYF
DNA: TGTGCCAGCAGTTTAGGTCTAAACACAGATACGCAGTATTTT

V: TRBV15
size: NA
D: NA
J: TRBJ2-1
CDR3: CATNRDGYEQFF
DNA: TGTGCCACCAACAGAGATGGGTATGAGCAGTTCTTC

V: TRBV7-9
size: many
D: NA
J: TRBJ2-2
CDR3: CASSLDWGTPTGELFF
DNA: TGTGCCAGCAGCTTGGACTGGGGTACTCCCACCGGGGAGCTGTTTTTT

V: TRBV7-6
size: many
D: TRBD2
J: TRBJ2-1
CDR3: CASSSPGLAGGSYNEQFF
DNA: TGTGCCAGCAGCTCTCCGGGACTAGCGGGAGGGTCCTACAATGAGCAGTTCTTC

V: TRBV7-9
size: many
D: TRBD2
J: TRBJ2-1
CDR3: CASSPTSGGEFF
DNA: TGTGCCAGCAGCCCGACTAGCGGCGGGGAGTTCTTC

V: TRBV6-5
size: many
D: NA
J: TRBJ2-5
CDR3: CASSFDQTQYF
DNA: TGTGCCAGCAGTTTCGACCAGACCCAGTACTTC

V: TRBV6-2/TRBV6-3
size: many
D: TRBD1
J: TRBJ1-5
CDR3: CASSQTGGQPQHF
DNA: TGTGCCAGCAGTCAGACAGGGGGGCAGCCCCAGCATTTT

V: TRBV27
size: many
D: TRBD1
J: TRBJ1-2
CDR3: CASSPTGVYYGYTF
DNA: TGTGCCAGCAGTCCAACAGGGGTTTACTATGGCTACACCTTC

V: TRBV10-1
size: few
D: NA
J: TRBJ2-2
CDR3: CASRQGLAGELFF
DNA: TGCGCCAGCAGACAGGGATTGGCCGGGGAGCTGTTTTTT

V: TRBV6-5
size: many
D: TRBD2
J: TRBJ2-1
CDR3: CASSFTSGPKSEQFF
DNA: TGTGCCAGCAGTTTCACTAGCGGTCCGAAGAGTGAGCAGTTCTTC

V: TRBV15
size: many
D: TRBD1
J: TRBJ2-5
CDR3: CATSRDRRLGTAKETQYF
DNA: TGTGCCACCAGCAGAGATCGTCGACTCGGGACAGCCAAAGAGACCCAGTACTTC

V: TRBV7-2
size: many
D: NA
J: TRBJ2-7
CDR3: CASSMALDTTTYEQYF
DNA: TGTGCCAGCAGCATGGCCTTGGACACGACAACCTACGAGCAGTACTTC

V: TRBV18
size: many
D: NA
J: TRBJ2-3
CDR3: CASSPATLTDTQYF
DNA: TGTGCCAGCTCACCTGCGACACTAACAGATACGCAGTATTTT

V: TRBV4-3
size: many
D: TRBD2
J: TRBJ2-3
CDR3: CASSRGTSGSADTQYF
DNA: TGCGCCAGCAGCAGGGGGACTAGCGGGAGTGCAGATACGCAGTATTTT

V: TRBV24-1
size: few
D: TRBD2
J: TRBJ2-1
CDR3: CATSAEPTSGSNNEQFF
DNA: TGTGCCACCAGTGCCGAACCGACTAGCGGGAGCAATAATGAGCAGTTCTTC

V: TRBV6-2/TRBV6-3
size: many
D: NA
J: TRBJ2-5
CDR3: CASSLTHFSPGLDQETQYF
DNA: TGTGCCAGCAGCCTCACCCACTTCTCACCGGGACTCGACCAAGAGACCCAGTACTTC

V: TRBV29-1
size: many
D: NA
J: TRBJ2-1
CDR3: CSVRGSSYNEQFF
DNA: TGCAGCGTTCGGGGGAGCTCCTACAATGAGCAGTTCTTC

V: TRBV20-1
size: many
D: NA
J: TRBJ2-3
CDR3: CSASTGGTTQYF
DNA: TGCAGTGCGTCCACTGGCGGGACTACGCAGTATTTT